This T cell receptor beta chain emerged from a study of cytomegalovirus exposure and HLA in healthy donors. The CDR3 has 16 amino acids. The V segment lost 4 bases and the J segment 2 bases; nucleotides outside the gene matches: 12. The germline gives CDR1 SGHNT, CDR2 YYREEE (reference sequence). This clone has more than one count but fewer than ten. Distinct nucleotide sequences in the sample also encode this CDR3. The PCR had 60 Vbeta and 13 Jbeta primers. Clones were sequenced by immunoSEQ multiplex PCR, and TCRdb holds only the in-frame ones, with some missing. The table lists 120,000 to 150,000 clones, 60% to 85% of them singletons.

This chain connects TRBV5-4 to TRBJ2-7, with 7 bases lining up with TRBD1. The sequencing sample was made of PBMCs. The sequence came from a man aged 35 to 55 in good health and CMV-seropositive. The CDR3 nucleotides are TGTGCCAGCAGCATTAACAGGGGCGCCGGACCCTACGAGCAGTACTTC. This codes for CASSINRGAGPYEQYF.